This T cell receptor (beta chain) emerged from a study of CDR3 diversity in severe acne. This clonotype was seen repeatedly, ten times or more. TCRdb independently ran MiXCR on the PCR reads; one entry per CDR3 protein. The sample includes some 84,000 distinct CDR3 sequences, around 53% of them seen just once. Germline CDR1 and CDR2: DFQATT and SNEGSKA (reference sequence). The CDR3 totals 12 residues. The chain carries TRBV20-1 and TRBJ2-1; weak D call: TRBD2 (5 bases). The sequence was collected from a male donor in good health, without acne. The sample consisted of blood. CDR3 region: CRDFCGCGEQFF. The CDR3 region has the DNA TGCAGGGACTTTTGTGGGTGTGGTGAGCAGTTCTTC.